These 26 T cell receptor beta chains were all obtained from the same sample, sequenced in a study of blood T cell repertoires in COVID-19. Here immunoSEQ multiplex PCR was the method, and the copy in TCRdb shows in-frame clones only, minus some. The sample comprises about 160,000 clones, approximately 92% of which are singletons, and 3.5% to 5% rests with the top ten. Sequenced: peripheral blood. Receptors originate from a woman in her forties or fifties with acute or convalescent COVID-19.

This clone was picked up one time. V usage is TRBV6-5 and J usage is TRBJ1-6; unclear D gene. Germline assignment: CDR1 MNHEY and CDR2 SVGAGI. V dropped 6 bases and J dropped 6 bases, with 6 bases sitting between them. The CDR3 length is 12 residues. CDR3 loop: CASRQLNSPLHF. The CDR3 DNA is TGTGCCAGCAGGCAACTTAATTCACCCCTCCACTTT.

V usage is TRBV11-3 and J usage is TRBJ2-2; D ambiguous. The ends were cut back, 4 bases at V and 6 bases at J, with 6 bases in the middle. The CDR3 length is 12 residues. Germline CDR1 SGHNT, CDR2 YENEEA. CDR3 DNA sequence: TGTGCCAGCAGCTCCCTAGCCGGGGAGCTGTTTTTT. Translation gives CASSSLAGELFF.

The J gene is TRBJ1-5, the V gene TRBV12-3 or TRBV12-4; no reliable D call. The V end was cut by 3 bases, the J end by 6 bases, with 6 bases between. The CDR3 spans 12 residues. In DNA form, the CDR3 reads TGTGCCAGCAGTTTCTTTAGTCAGCCCCAGCATTTT. Protein product: CASSFFSQPQHF.

This chain connects TRBV7-2 to TRBJ1-1, with 8 bases fitting TRBD1. Germline CDR1 reads SGHTA; CDR2 reads FQGNSA. Trimming removed 3 bases from V and 8 bases from J; junction bases left unmatched: 8. The CDR3 length is 14 residues. CDR3 DNA: TGTGCCAGCAGCTTCAGACAGGGGAGTCCCGAAGCTTTCTTT. Translation gives CASSFRQGSPEAFF.

The V call is TRBV7-9, the J call TRBJ2-5; the D is unclear. Germline CDR1 SEHNR, CDR2 FQNEAQ (reference sequence). Trimming took off 2 bases at V and 1 base at J, with 5 bases between the two ends. CDR3 length: 13 amino acids. Written as DNA, the CDR3 is TGTGCCAGCAGCTTAATCTCCCAAGAGACCCAGTACTTC. It specifies CASSLISQETQYF.

J is TRBJ1-2 and V is TRBV5-1; D uncertain. V was shortened by 4 bases and J by 0 bases, with 13 bases between the two germline ends. This CDR3 is built from 15 residues. Germline values: CDR1 SGHRS, CDR2 YFSETQ. This chain's CDR3 is CASSPRAGANYGYTF. DNA of the CDR3: TGCGCCAGCAGCCCGCGGGCAGGAGCTAACTATGGCTACACCTTC.

This clone occurred once. The rearrangement joins TRBV28 to TRBJ2-3, with 14 bases that match TRBD2. The CDR3 has 18 residues. Germline lookup yields CDR1 MDHEN and CDR2 SYDVKM. V dropped 5 bases and J dropped 3; count of bases not matched to a gene: 10. The DNA for the CDR3 is TGTGCCAGCAGTGTAACGGGACTAGCGGGAGAGGGGACAGATACGCAGTATTTT. This translates into CASSVTGLAGEGTDTQYF.

The chain employs TRBV12-5 and TRBJ2-7; D is perhaps TRBD2 (5 bases). Germline CDR1 LGHNT, CDR2 FRNRAP. The germline V and J ends were trimmed by 7 bases and 1 base, with 14 bases remaining between them. CDR3 length: 14 amino acids. CDR3 coding DNA: TGTGCTAGTGCCGGAGGTTGGGATTCCTACGAGCAGTACTTC. Amino acids: CASAGGWDSYEQYF.

The rearrangement joins TRBV20-1 to TRBJ2-1, with 10 bases fitting TRBD1. The ends lost 3 bases at V and 7 bases at J; junction bases unmatched: 9. CDR3 size: 15 residues. The germline CDR1 and CDR2 sequences are DFQATT and SNEGSKA (reference sequence). In nucleotides, the CDR3 is TGCAGTGCTAGTCATCTTGGGACAGGGGTGAATGAGCAGTTCTTC. As protein: CSASHLGTGVNEQFF.

V usage is TRBV10-3 and J usage is TRBJ2-7, with no clear D. Germline CDR1 reads ENHRY; CDR2 reads SYGVKD. The CDR3 is 15 amino acids. With 2 bases removed from V and 2 bases from J, the gap between germline ends came to 13 bases. Here the CDR3 reads CAISEGGESAYEQYF. The CDR3 DNA follows: TGTGCCATCAGTGAGGGTGGAGAATCAGCCTACGAGCAGTACTTC.

The chain joins TRBV3-1 (or the pseudogene TRBV3-2) to TRBJ1-2; weak D call: TRBD1 (6 bases). CDR1 and CDR2 (germline): LGHDT, YNNKEL (reference sequence). The CDR3 contains 14 residues. V shed 6 bases and J shed 3 bases, with 14 bases lying between them. CDR3 sequence (DNA): TGTGCCAGCAGAAACAGGGATAAAGACTATGGCTACACCTTC. Protein: CASRNRDKDYGYTF.

CDR3: CASSLTALNTEAFF. CDR3 nucleotides: TGTGCCAGCAGTTTAACAGCTTTGAACACTGAAGCTTTCTTT. The rearrangement links TRBV28 to TRBJ1-1; D is undetermined. CDR1 MDHEN and CDR2 SYDVKM come from the germline V gene. The CDR3 consists of 14 residues. Trimming left V 2 bases short and J 0 bases short, with 7 bases between.

The V gene is TRBV19, the J gene TRBJ1-5; a possible D gene is TRBD1 (5 bases). V lost 7 bases to trimming and J lost 5 bases, with 18 bases between them. The length of the CDR3 is 15 residues. The germline V gene has CDR1 LNHDA and CDR2 SQIVND (reference sequence). CDR3 DNA: TGTGCCAGTAAACCCGGGGGGAGGAGGGATCAGCCCCAGCATTTT. It yields the protein CASKPGGRRDQPQHF.

This chain uses TRBV19 with TRBJ1-5; D call uncertain. V dropped 2 bases and J dropped 4 bases, with 9 bases sitting between them. Germline CDR1 and CDR2: LNHDA and SQIVND (reference sequence). CDR3 length equals 14 residues. This chain's CDR3 is CASSITAFNQPQHF. As DNA, the CDR3 is TGTGCCAGTAGTATAACAGCTTTTAATCAGCCCCAGCATTTT.

The chain links TRBV12-3 or TRBV12-4 to TRBJ1-4; TRBD1 matches at 7 bases. The CDR3 sequence is 13 residues long. The trim removed 3 bases at V and 10 bases at J, leaving 5 bases unmatched. DNA of the CDR3: TGTGCCAGCAGTTTCCGACAGGGTGGAAAACTGTTTTTT. This gives the protein CASSFRQGGKLFF.

The V call is TRBV19, the J call TRBJ2-1; D is perhaps TRBD1 (6 bases). Trimming cost V 5 bases and J 0 bases, with 11 bases left between them. Germline assignment: CDR1 LNHDA and CDR2 SQIVND (reference sequence). This CDR3 is 15 amino acids long. CDR3 sequence: CASSVGQSSYNEQFF. In DNA form, the CDR3 reads TGTGCCAGTAGTGTAGGACAGAGCTCCTACAATGAGCAGTTCTTC.

J is TRBJ2-7 and V is TRBV6-2 or TRBV6-3; tentative D call: TRBD1 (6 bases). Germline lookup yields CDR1 MNHEY and CDR2 SVGEGT. V gave up 1 base and J gave up 2 bases, with 12 bases separating them. The CDR3 has 15 amino acids. The CDR3 DNA is TGTGCCAGCAGTTACTTGGGGGCCGGGGCCTACGAGCAGTACTTC. It yields the protein CASSYLGAGAYEQYF.

This chain joins TRBV11-3 and TRBJ1-6; 9 bases agree with TRBD1. J gave up 6 bases and V 4 bases, and 4 bases lay outside the gene matches. This CDR3 is 15 amino acids long. Germline CDR1 and CDR2: SGHNT and YENEEA. CDR3 nucleotides: TGTGCCAGCAGCTATGGACAGGGGTTTAATTCACCCCTCCACTTT. Its translation: CASSYGQGFNSPLHF.

The rearrangement links TRBV4-1 to TRBJ1-2; D perhaps matches TRBD1 (5 bases). The CDR3 contains 13 residues. V dropped 5 bases and J dropped 2 bases, with 9 bases sitting between them. The germline V gene encodes CDR1 MGHRA and CDR2 YSYEKL. The CDR3 sequence: CASSWGGNYGYTF. The CDR3 DNA is TGCGCCAGCAGCTGGGGGGGAAACTATGGCTACACCTTC.

The chain has TRBV23-1 and TRBJ1-1; the D is unclear. TRBV23-1 is an ORF, and what it does is uncertain. The CDR3 consists of 11 residues. V was shortened by 4 bases and J by 10 bases, with 10 bases between the two germline ends. In DNA, the CDR3 is TGCGCCAGCAGTCCCCCTGGAGGAGCTTTCTTT. It translates to CASSPPGGAFF.

This clone was seen just once. The CDR3 sequence is CASSPSTGVGANVLTF. The CDR3, as DNA: TGTGCCAGCAGCCCGTCGACAGGGGTCGGGGCCAACGTCCTGACTTTC. The chain is built from TRBV11-3 and TRBJ2-6, with TRBD1 matching over 8 bases. Germline V gene lookup returns CDR1 SGHNT and CDR2 YENEEA. The ends lost 5 bases at V and 4 bases at J; junction bases unmatched: 7. The CDR3 sequence is 16 residues long.

The rearrangement uses TRBV29-1 and TRBJ1-2, with D tentatively TRBD1 (5 bases). This CDR3 has 13 amino acids. The V and J ends lost 5 bases and 4 bases respectively, with 14 bases between them. Per germline, CDR1 SQVTM and CDR2 ANQGSEA. This chain's CDR3 is CSVHTGGGYGYTF. The CDR3 bases are TGCAGCGTTCATACGGGGGGAGGCTATGGCTACACCTTC.

The V and J genes are TRBV20-1 and TRBJ2-5; 7 nucleotides match TRBD2. Unmatched junction bases numbered 1, after V lost 6 bases and J lost 3 bases. The CDR3 length is 11 residues. Per germline, CDR1 DFQATT and CDR2 SNEGSKA (reference sequence). This chain's CDR3 is CSATSEETQYF. In DNA form, the CDR3 reads TGCAGTGCAACTAGCGAAGAGACCCAGTACTTC.

This rearrangement joins TRBV7-2 to TRBJ2-1; TRBD2 agrees at 7 bases. The CDR3 is made up of 16 amino acids. V was pared by 4 bases and J by 4 bases, with 10 bases of the junction left unmatched. Per germline, CDR1 SGHTA and CDR2 FQGNSA. The CDR3 DNA sequence: TGTGCCAGCAGCTCGATACTAGCGTTCCAATACAATGAGCAGTTCTTC. This sequence encodes CASSSILAFQYNEQFF.

This chain joins TRBV11-2 and TRBJ2-1; 11 nucleotides align to TRBD2. Germline V CDR1 and CDR2: SGHAT, FQNNGV. With V trimmed by 4 bases and J by 6 bases, 11 bases remained unmatched. CDR3 length: 17 amino acids. CDR3 nucleotide sequence: TGTGCCAGCAGCTCCTGGGTTAGCGGGAGGGCGGGCAATGAGCAGTTCTTC. It encodes CASSSWVSGRAGNEQFF.

The sample holds a few counts of this clone. This rearrangement joins TRBV19 to TRBJ1-3, with 8 bases lining up with TRBD1. Trimming at V came to 8 bases and at J to 0 bases, leaving 3 bases not matched to a gene. The germline V gene encodes CDR1 LNHDA and CDR2 SQIVND (reference sequence). The CDR3 loop spans 14 amino acids. The CDR3 DNA sequence: TGTGCCAGTGAACAGGGGGTCTCTGGAAACACCATATATTTT. Protein product: CASEQGVSGNTIYF.